This TCR beta chain was sequenced during a study of T cells in Graves' hyperthyroidism and ophthalmopathy. Study in general: Peripheral blood was collected at initial diagnosis, before any treatment.

This clonotype was seen a few times. It was RNA transcripts that yielded the amplified TCR beta CDR3 regions. HTBI primers were employed in a first-round RT-PCR of the TCR CDR3. TCRdb reprocessed the multiplex PCR reads via MiXCR and lists one record per CDR3 protein. Of some 460,000 distinct CDR3 sequences in the sample, about a sixth were seen once. The hyperthyroidism was newly diagnosed and had lasted under 2 months; the patients were aged 18 to 65. Each diagnosis was grounded in clinical symptoms, serum thyroxine and TRAb, thyroid ultrasound, and orbital computed tomography. The PBMCs studied were ones that came from about 10 ml fresh peripheral blood. The sequence derives from a woman under 30 with Graves' hyperthyroidism. Sequenced sample: blood.

The CDR3 DNA reads as TGTGCCAGCAGCTTAGATGGGGGCGGTCAGCCCCAGCATTTT. As protein: CASSLDGGGQPQHF. The rearrangement uses TRBV7-2 and TRBJ1-5, with D possibly being TRBD1 (6 bases). Trimming pared 1 base from V and 6 bases from J, leaving 10 bases between. Germline CDR1 reads SGHTA; CDR2 reads FQGNSA. The CDR3 is made up of 14 amino acids.